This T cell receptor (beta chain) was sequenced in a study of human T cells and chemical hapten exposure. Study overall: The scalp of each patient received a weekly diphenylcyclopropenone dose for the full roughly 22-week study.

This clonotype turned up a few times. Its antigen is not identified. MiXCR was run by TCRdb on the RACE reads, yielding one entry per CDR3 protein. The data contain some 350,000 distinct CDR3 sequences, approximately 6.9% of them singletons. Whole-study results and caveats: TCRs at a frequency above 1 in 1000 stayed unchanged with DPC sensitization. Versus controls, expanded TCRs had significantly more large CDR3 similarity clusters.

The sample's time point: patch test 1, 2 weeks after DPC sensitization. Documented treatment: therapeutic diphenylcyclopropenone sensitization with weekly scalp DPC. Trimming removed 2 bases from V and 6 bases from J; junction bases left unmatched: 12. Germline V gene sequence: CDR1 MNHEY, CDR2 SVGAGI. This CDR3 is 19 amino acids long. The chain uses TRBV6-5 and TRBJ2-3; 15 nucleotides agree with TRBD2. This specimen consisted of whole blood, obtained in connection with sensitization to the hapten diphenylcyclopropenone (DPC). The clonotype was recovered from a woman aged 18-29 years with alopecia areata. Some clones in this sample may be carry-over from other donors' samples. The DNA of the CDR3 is TGTGCCAGCAGTTACACCGCCGGGACTAGCGGGGGGCCAGGGGATACGCAGTATTTT. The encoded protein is CASSYTAGTSGGPGDTQYF.